The 29 T cell receptor beta chains reported below all come from one sample, sequenced in a study of cytomegalovirus exposure and HLA in healthy donors. This PCR relied on a set of 60 Vbeta primers and 13 Jbeta primers. Assay used: immunoSEQ multiplex PCR; TCRdb lists only in-frame clones, some missing. The sample has roughly 100,000 clones; approximately 84% are singletons. The material sequenced was PBMCs. The receptors originated from a male donor in good health and CMV-seronegative.

The V gene is TRBV27, the J gene TRBJ2-7; 7 nucleotides match TRBD1. The CDR3 runs to 15 residues. Germline V gives CDR1 MNHEY, CDR2 SMNVEV (reference sequence). After removal of 5 bases from V and 2 bases from J, the junction contained 9 bases not matched to a gene. The CDR3 is CASSPRQGGTYEQYF. CDR3 sequence (DNA): TGTGCCAGCAGTCCTAGACAGGGCGGAACCTACGAGCAGTACTTC.

This clone was observed a single time. Within the sample, other DNA sequences also encode this same CDR3. The chain links TRBV27 to TRBJ2-1; TRBD2 matches at 7 bases. Trimming took 4 bases from V and 9 from J; bases not matched to a gene: 6. The CDR3 spans 13 residues. Germline-derived CDR1 and CDR2 are MNHEY and SMNVEV (reference sequence). The CDR3 sequence: CASSSRLAGEQFF. The DNA of the CDR3 is TGTGCCAGCAGTTCAAGACTAGCCGGTGAGCAGTTCTTC.

The chain uses TRBV19 and TRBJ1-2; 11 nucleotides line up with TRBD1. CDR3 length: 15 amino acids. J was trimmed by 5 bases and V by 4 bases; bases with no gene match: 6. The germline gives CDR1 LNHDA, CDR2 SQIVND (reference sequence). The CDR3 nucleotides are TGTGCCAGTAGTAGGACAGGGGGCGAAGAGTATGGCTACACCTTC. Its protein is CASSRTGGEEYGYTF.

V gene TRBV5-1 combines with J gene TRBJ1-1; D not resolved. The V gene lost 4 bases and the J gene lost 8 bases, with 15 bases spanning the gap. The CDR3 sequence is 13 residues long. The germline CDR1 and CDR2 sequences are SGHRS and YFSETQ. The CDR3: CASSPQPFQEAFF. CDR3 coding DNA: TGCGCCAGCAGCCCACAACCGTTCCAGGAAGCTTTCTTT.

This clone appeared a single time. The J gene is TRBJ2-2, the V gene TRBV27; no clear D gene. V was trimmed by 2 bases and J by 2 bases, leaving 12 bases between them. The V gene's germline CDR1 is MNHEY and CDR2 SMNVEV (reference sequence). CDR3 length: 16 amino acids. The CDR3 here is CASSLITNGNTGELFF. The CDR3 DNA reads TGTGCCAGCAGTTTAATAACTAACGGAAACACCGGGGAGCTGTTTTTT.

This clone appeared once. The rearrangement joins TRBV11-3 to TRBJ2-6, with 8 bases matching TRBD2. The J segment lost 0 bases and the V segment lost 5 bases, leaving 9 bases of the junction unmatched. CDR1 and CDR2 from the germline V gene are SGHNT and YENEEA. This CDR3 has 18 amino acids. The CDR3 is CASSPPGGRYSGANVLTF. CDR3 nucleotide sequence: TGTGCCAGCAGCCCCCCGGGGGGGCGTTACTCTGGGGCCAACGTCCTGACTTTC.

V and J are TRBV5-1 and TRBJ2-1, with 12 bases lining up with TRBD2. Trimming removed 5 bases from V and 9 bases from J; junction bases left unmatched: 9. The germline V gene has CDR1 SGHRS and CDR2 YFSETQ. The CDR3 runs to 15 residues. The CDR3 protein is CASSLRLAGAGEQFF. Here the CDR3 DNA reads TGCGCCAGCAGTCTCCGACTAGCGGGAGCGGGTGAGCAGTTCTTC.

The V gene is TRBV7-6, the J gene TRBJ2-1; 11 nucleotides align to TRBD2. The CDR3 length is 18 residues. Germline CDR1 SGHVS, CDR2 FNYEAQ. The V segment lost 5 bases and the J segment 2 bases; nucleotides outside the gene matches: 11. The chain's CDR3 is CASSPDSLAGGPYNEQFF. The CDR3 coding sequence is TGTGCCAGCAGCCCAGATAGCCTAGCGGGAGGCCCCTACAATGAGCAGTTCTTC. The whole variable domain, filled in from reference TRBV7-6 and TRBJ2-1, reads GAGVSQSPRYKVTKRGQDVALRCDPISGHVSLYWYRQALGQGPEFLTYFNYEAQQDKSGLPNDRFSAERPEGSISTLTIQRTEQRDSAMYRCASSPDSLAGGPYNEQFFGPGTRLTVL.

This rearrangement joins TRBV30 to TRBJ2-4; D is perhaps TRBD2 (6 bases). This CDR3 region has 13 residues. Trimming took 0 bases from V and 10 from J, leaving 13 bases between them. The germline CDR1 and CDR2 sequences are GTSNPN and SVGIG (reference sequence). The CDR3 loop is CAWSVLGSGIQYF. The CDR3 DNA reads TGTGCCTGGAGTGTACTGGGAAGCGGGATTCAGTACTTC.

The rearrangement joins TRBV27 to TRBJ2-1; possible D gene TRBD1, 5 bases. Trimming left V 7 bases short and J 4 bases short, with 20 bases between. The germline CDR1 and CDR2 sequences are MNHEY and SMNVEV (reference sequence). This CDR3 is built from 16 residues. The CDR3 loop is CASNVDSEVLYNEQFF. CDR3 in DNA: TGTGCCAGCAATGTAGACAGTGAAGTATTATACAATGAGCAGTTCTTC.

About this clone itself: This sample includes further DNA sequences coding for the same CDR3. The genes are TRBV4-1 and TRBJ2-3; no clear D gene. From germline, CDR1 is MGHRA and CDR2 YSYEKL. CDR3 length: 14 amino acids. Trimming shortened V by 3 bases and J by 1 base, and 8 bases separated the two germline ends. CDR3 protein: CASSHRQGTDTQYF. DNA for the CDR3: TGCGCCAGCAGCCACAGACAAGGCACAGATACGCAGTATTTT.

V is TRBV4-1 and J is TRBJ2-5; 12 bases align to TRBD2. The CDR3 consists of 16 residues. The V gene end was trimmed by 0 bases and the J gene end by 5 bases; junction bases not matched to a gene: 4. The germline V gene encodes CDR1 MGHRA and CDR2 YSYEKL. This chain's CDR3 is CASSQDPSGRGETQYF. CDR3 in DNA: TGCGCCAGCAGCCAAGACCCTAGCGGGAGGGGGGAGACCCAGTACTTC.

CDR3 region: CASATGNRGRQTQYF. The DNA for the CDR3 is TGTGCCAGCGCAACGGGGAACAGGGGGCGCCAGACCCAGTACTTC. V gene TRBV7-3 combines with J gene TRBJ2-5; 9 bases fit TRBD1. CDR1 SGHTA and CDR2 FQGTGA come from the germline V gene. Unmatched junction bases numbered 13, after V lost 8 bases and J lost 6 bases. There are 15 residues in the CDR3.

The chain employs TRBV5-4 and TRBJ2-7; tentative D call: TRBD1 (6 bases). This CDR3 spans 14 amino acids. V lost 0 bases and J 3 bases, leaving 10 bases between the germline ends. Per the germline V gene, CDR1 is SGHNT and CDR2 is YYREEE (reference sequence). CDR3 region: CASSLEGTNYEQYF. The CDR3 nucleotides are TGTGCCAGCAGCTTGGAGGGGACAAACTACGAGCAGTACTTC.

The V and J genes are TRBV5-4 and TRBJ2-7; TRBD2 matches at 10 bases. The CDR3 consists of 15 residues. Germline trimming cut 1 base from V and 6 bases from J; bases unmatched to any gene: 7. Germline CDR1 and CDR2: SGHNT and YYREEE (reference sequence). CDR3 bases: TGTGCCAGCAGCTTGTCGCGAGCGGGAGGGACCGAGCAGTACTTC. Amino acids: CASSLSRAGGTEQYF.

The genes are TRBV27 and TRBJ1-3, with D tentatively TRBD1 (6 bases). Trimming shortened V by 6 bases and J by 4 bases, and 16 bases separated the two germline ends. The CDR3 is made up of 15 amino acids. Germline V CDR1 and CDR2: MNHEY, SMNVEV (reference sequence). Here the CDR3 reads CASSPTGSSGNTIYF. DNA for the CDR3: TGTGCCAGCAGCCCAACAGGGTCTTCCGGAAACACCATATATTTT.

The chain carries TRBV19 and TRBJ1-1; D not certain. Germline values: CDR1 LNHDA, CDR2 SQIVND (reference sequence). The V end was cut by 8 bases, the J end by 1 base, with 11 bases between. This CDR3 is built from 13 residues. CDR3 DNA sequence: TGTGCCAGTGCCGTGAGCCGGAACACTGAAGCTTTCTTT. This gives the protein CASAVSRNTEAFF.

The chain recombines TRBV7-9 with TRBJ2-7, with D possibly matching TRBD1 (6 bases). The CDR3 has 15 amino acids. Trimming stripped 0 bases from V and 4 bases from J, with 13 bases between. Germline assignment: CDR1 SEHNR and CDR2 FQNEAQ (reference sequence). In DNA form, the CDR3 reads TGTGCCAGCAGCTTAGCCGTCGGGACACTATACGAGCAGTACTTC. This sequence encodes CASSLAVGTLYEQYF.

There are a few counts of this clone. This chain links TRBV7-9 with TRBJ1-1, with D tentatively TRBD1 (6 bases). V shed 4 bases and J shed 2 bases, with 11 bases lying between them. The germline CDR1 and CDR2 sequences are SEHNR and FQNEAQ (reference sequence). This CDR3 spans 14 amino acids. The CDR3 DNA is TGTGCCAGCAGCTCCCGGGACACCAACACTGAAGCTTTCTTT. Its protein product is CASSSRDTNTEAFF.

The chain couples TRBV27 to TRBJ2-4; 8 bases line up with TRBD2. V lost 6 bases, J lost 3 bases, and 16 bases stayed unmatched. The CDR3 covers 18 residues. Germline-derived CDR1 and CDR2 are MNHEY and SMNVEV (reference sequence). This chain's CDR3 is CASRPTPSSGSNKNIQYF. CDR3 nucleotides: TGTGCCAGCAGGCCCACCCCCAGCAGCGGGAGTAACAAAAACATTCAGTACTTC.

The chain carries TRBV7-3 and TRBJ1-1; 8 bases agree with TRBD1. The V and J ends lost 2 bases and 5 bases, in that order; junction bases with no gene match: 7. Germline-derived CDR1 and CDR2 are SGHTA and FQGTGA. The CDR3 is made up of 15 amino acids. In DNA form, the CDR3 reads TGTGCCAGCAGCTTACGACAGGGGAGGGGAACTGAAGCTTTCTTT. Protein product: CASSLRQGRGTEAFF.

The chain joins TRBV11-3 to TRBJ2-1; D ambiguous. V gave up 4 bases and J gave up 4 bases, with 8 bases separating them. Germline CDR1 is SGHNT and CDR2 is YENEEA. The CDR3 extends over 13 amino acids. The CDR3 is CASSSPAYNEQFF. For the CDR3, the DNA is TGTGCCAGCAGCTCCCCCGCGTACAATGAGCAGTTCTTC.

The chain joins TRBV7-3 to TRBJ1-1; 7 bases agree with TRBD1. CDR1 and CDR2 (germline): SGHTA, FQGTGA. V gave up 2 bases and J gave up 4 bases; unmatched junction bases: 4. The CDR3 sequence is 14 residues long. CDR3 DNA: TGTGCCAGCAGCTTAGAAGGGACAGTCACTGAAGCTTTCTTT. It encodes CASSLEGTVTEAFF.

This clone was seen a handful of times. The chain uses TRBV5-8 and TRBJ1-3, with D maybe TRBD1 (6 bases). Trimming removed 2 bases from V and 1 base from J, with 7 bases in between. The CDR3 consists of 14 residues. Germline-derived CDR1 and CDR2 are SGHTS and YDEGEE. DNA for the CDR3: TGTGCCAGCAGCTTCGGGACATCTGGAAACACCATATATTTT. It codes for CASSFGTSGNTIYF.

This clone turned up a few times. The chain employs TRBV7-8 and TRBJ1-5; D perhaps matches TRBD1 (5 bases). The germline CDR1 and CDR2 sequences are SGHVS and FQNEAQ. With 3 bases removed from V and 4 bases from J, the gap between germline ends came to 13 bases. The CDR3 extends over 15 amino acids. The CDR3 nucleotides read TGTGCCAGCAGCTTGCGGGGACGCCCGAATCAGCCCCAGCATTTT. It translates to CASSLRGRPNQPQHF. Complete variable domain (other parts from reference TRBV7-8 and TRBJ1-5): GAGVSQSPRYKVAKRGQDVALRCDPISGHVSLFWYQQALGQGPEFLTYFQNEAQLDKSGLPSDRFFAERPEGSVSTLKIQRTQQEDSAVYLCASSLRGRPNQPQHFGDGTRLSIL.

This clone was observed once. The V call is TRBV14, the J call TRBJ2-5; D ambiguous. The V gene's germline CDR1 is SGHDN and CDR2 FVKESK. The V end was cut by 5 bases, the J end by 5 bases, with 12 bases between. The CDR3 contains 13 residues. CDR3 nucleotide sequence: TGTGCCAGCAGCGGCAGATTACCGGAGACCCAGTACTTC. This encodes CASSGRLPETQYF.

J is TRBJ2-7 and V is TRBV28, with 8 bases identical to TRBD2. The CDR3 is 15 amino acids. J lost 4 bases, V lost 3 bases, and 8 bases had no gene match. The V gene's germline CDR1 is MDHEN and CDR2 SYDVKM. The CDR3 loop reads CASSFPTSGRYEQYF. The DNA of the CDR3 is TGTGCCAGCAGTTTCCCCACTAGCGGCCGATACGAGCAGTACTTC.

The J gene is TRBJ2-1, the V gene TRBV7-3; 9 bases align to TRBD2. The CDR3 runs 15 residues. Unmatched junction bases numbered 4, after V lost 2 bases and J lost 5 bases. From germline, CDR1 is SGHTA and CDR2 FQGTGA. CDR3 region: CASSLLASGNNEQFF. The CDR3 DNA reads as TGTGCCAGCAGCTTACTGGCTAGCGGGAACAATGAGCAGTTCTTC.

This clone was seen only once. The genes are TRBV19 and TRBJ2-1; D remains unclear. Trimming took 0 bases from V and 4 from J, leaving 10 bases between them. Germline-derived CDR1 and CDR2 are LNHDA and SQIVND (reference sequence). The CDR3 has 15 residues. CDR3 in DNA: TGTGCCAGTAGTATAGATCGAGGAGTTTACAATGAGCAGTTCTTC. Amino acid sequence: CASSIDRGVYNEQFF. The whole variable domain, filled in from reference TRBV19 and TRBJ2-1, reads DGGITQSPKYLFRKEGQNVTLSCEQNLNHDAMYWYRQDPGQGLRLIYYSQIVNDFQKGDIAEGYSVSREKKESFPLTVTSAQKNPTAFYLCASSIDRGVYNEQFFGPGTRLTVL.